Below, one TCR beta chain is given with its context. Its antigen is currently unknown. Germline V gene data show CDR1 as MGHRA and CDR2 as YSYEKL. Trimming stripped 1 base from V and 5 bases from J, with 22 bases between. This CDR3 has 18 amino acids. The sample comes from a study of graft-versus-host responses after intestinal transplantation. Study overall: Anti-thymocyte globulin served as induction for all recipients, who then took tacrolimus and steroids for two to three years.

The protocol was immunoSEQ multiplex PCR, while the TCRdb copy is restricted to in-frame clones and leaves out a portion. This sample has 80,000 to 100,000 clones, with around 86% found just once. Study-level results: There were GvH clones found in recipient marrow, and some of them appeared first in ileum or blood. GvH clone levels peaked in circulation, and this peak was associated with early post-transplant HvG declines.

The sequence was obtained from a human donor who received an intestinal transplant. The J gene is TRBJ2-3, the V gene TRBV4-1; D is possibly TRBD1 or TRBD2 (5 bases each). The material was unstimulated CD8+ T cells sorted from spleen or lymph node cells, obtained before intestinal transplant. The CDR3 coding sequence is TGCGCCAGCAGCCAAGCTTTCGAGGGGCGCGTCAGGGTAGATACGCAGTATTTT. Its translation: CASSQAFEGRVRVDTQYF.